What follows are 30 T cell receptor beta chains derived from one specimen sequenced in a study of T cell responses to AZD1222 COVID-19 vaccine. TCRdb's copy holds only in-frame clones and misses some; the assay was immunoSEQ multiplex PCR. The sample shows approximately 150,000 clones, approximately 88% of them seen only once. Sample: peripheral blood, taken on day 0 of AZD1222 vaccination. Receptors were obtained from an adult in good health.

This rearrangement joins TRBV6-5 to TRBJ2-2; 8 nucleotides match TRBD1. CDR3 size: 15 residues. Trimming removed 6 bases from V and 2 bases from J; junction bases left unmatched: 5. Germline-derived CDR1 and CDR2 are MNHEY and SVGAGI. The CDR3 DNA follows: TGTGCCAGCAGACCCGACAGGGGAAACACCGGGGAGCTGTTTTTT. This encodes CASRPDRGNTGELFF.

DNA for the CDR3: TGTGCCAGCAGGCTATTGGGGGGACACCTACTTTACAATGAGCAGTTCTTC. This encodes CASRLLGGHLLYNEQFF. The chain couples TRBV2 to TRBJ2-1; D could derive from TRBD1 or TRBD2 (6 bases each). V was pared by 6 bases and J by 4 bases, with 22 bases between. The CDR3 extends over 17 amino acids. Germline CDR1 reads SNHLY; CDR2 reads FYNNEI. The complete variable domain, with remaining parts taken from reference TRBV2 and TRBJ2-1, reads EPEVTQTPSHQVTQMGQEVILRCVPISNHLYFYWYRQILGQKVEFLVSFYNNEISEKSEIFDDQFSVERPDGSNFTLKIRSTKLEDSAMYFCASRLLGGHLLYNEQFFGPGTRLTVL.

The gene calls are TRBV4-1 and TRBJ1-1; the D gene is possibly TRBD1 (5 bases). CDR3 size: 15 residues. V lost 4 bases and J 3 bases, leaving 15 bases between the germline ends. Germline V CDR1 and CDR2: MGHRA, YSYEKL. The CDR3 sequence: CASSPQGRGDTEAFF. CDR3 sequence (DNA): TGCGCCAGCAGCCCTCAGGGACGGGGAGACACTGAAGCTTTCTTT.

The chain combines TRBV5-4 with TRBJ2-7, with 9 bases that match TRBD1. The CDR3 covers 14 residues. Germline values: CDR1 SGHNT, CDR2 YYREEE (reference sequence). With 1 base clipped from V and 5 bases from J, the junction kept 4 bases outside the gene matches. CDR3 nucleotides: TGTGCCAGCAGCTTGTGGGACAGGGATAACGAGCAGTACTTC. Translating gives CASSLWDRDNEQYF.

The chain carries TRBV9 and TRBJ1-4, with D uncertain. The CDR3 loop spans 16 amino acids. Trimming left V 4 bases short and J 0 bases short, with 13 bases between. Germline V gene sequence: CDR1 SGDLS, CDR2 YYNGEE. CDR3 bases: TGTGCCAGCAGCCGGACCCCACTTACAACTAATGAAAAACTGTTTTTT. Amino acids: CASSRTPLTTNEKLFF.

This clone is a singleton in its sample. V usage is TRBV7-6 and J usage is TRBJ1-2; D call uncertain. The CDR3 contains 17 residues. Germline CDR1 SGHVS, CDR2 FNYEAQ. V shed 1 base and J shed 0 bases, with 15 bases lying between them. The CDR3 DNA is TGTGCCAGCAGCTTAGAACGGGTGCCCTCCCCTAACTATGGCTACACCTTC. It encodes CASSLERVPSPNYGYTF.

The chain has TRBV5-1 and TRBJ1-3; the D gene is possibly TRBD1 (5 bases). The CDR3 has 16 residues. Germline values: CDR1 SGHRS, CDR2 YFSETQ. V was cut by 4 bases and J by 2 bases, with 16 bases left in between. CDR3 region: CASSPAGGEPGNTIYF. DNA for the CDR3: TGCGCCAGCAGCCCGGCAGGAGGGGAACCTGGAAACACCATATATTTT.

The chain is built from TRBV15 and TRBJ2-3, with a tentative D call TRBD2 (6 bases). CDR3 length equals 16 residues. The germline V gene encodes CDR1 LNHNV and CDR2 YYDKDF (reference sequence). V was shortened by 2 bases and J by 4 bases, with 16 bases between the two germline ends. The CDR3 nucleotides are TGTGCCACCAGCAGAACGCTTGGGGGACTCGCAGATACGCAGTATTTT. This gives the protein CATSRTLGGLADTQYF.

The J gene is TRBJ1-2, the V gene TRBV5-6; D remains ambiguous. CDR3 length: 12 amino acids. The ends were cut back, 0 bases at V and 7 bases at J, with 7 bases in the middle. CDR1 and CDR2 from the germline V gene are SGHDT and YYEEEE. The CDR3 DNA reads TGTGCCAGCAGCTTGGGTAGGGTTGGCTACACCTTC. This encodes CASSLGRVGYTF.

J is TRBJ2-2 and V is TRBV19; 9 positions match TRBD2. V lost 7 bases and J lost 3; bases outside the gene matches: 3. This CDR3 has 14 amino acids. Germline V lookup: CDR1 LNHDA, CDR2 SQIVND (reference sequence). DNA of the CDR3: TGTGCCAGTAAGGGACTAGCAGACACCGGGGAGCTGTTTTTT. This codes for CASKGLADTGELFF.

The chain has TRBV25-1 and TRBJ1-1; D is possibly TRBD1 (5 bases). CDR1 is MGHDK, CDR2 SYGVNS, per germline. The CDR3 is made up of 10 amino acids. Trimming stripped 8 bases from V and 6 bases from J, with 7 bases between. CDR3 DNA: TGTGCCAGCGGGGGGGCTGAAGCTTTCTTT. Residues: CASGGAEAFF.

The CDR3 DNA sequence: TGCGCCAGCAGCCGAGGCCGGACAGCCGCTTATAGCAATCAGCCCCAGCATTTT. This encodes CASSRGRTAAYSNQPQHF. The chain links TRBV4-1 to TRBJ1-5; D is possibly TRBD1 (6 bases). The V end lost 4 bases, the J end lost 0 bases, and 19 bases lay between the germline ends. Germline V gene lookup returns CDR1 MGHRA and CDR2 YSYEKL. This CDR3 is built from 18 residues.

The chain joins TRBV10-2 to TRBJ1-1, with 8 bases fitting TRBD1. The CDR3 is 15 residues long. Trimming removed 8 bases from V and 0 bases from J; junction bases left unmatched: 8. Germline CDR1 reads WSHSY; CDR2 reads SAAADI. In DNA, the CDR3 is TGCGCCAGCTTTCTAGGACAGGGAATGAACACTGAAGCTTTCTTT. This codes for CASFLGQGMNTEAFF.

This clone was counted once. V is TRBV7-3 and J is TRBJ2-5, with TRBD2 matching over 11 bases. The CDR3 length is 15 residues. Germline lookup yields CDR1 SGHTA and CDR2 FQGTGA. V was pared by 4 bases and J by 5 bases, with 6 bases of the junction left unmatched. CDR3 loop: CASSSSGTSGETQYF. The CDR3 bases are TGTGCCAGCAGCTCCTCCGGGACTAGCGGCGAGACCCAGTACTTC.

The chain is built from TRBV7-2 and TRBJ2-3; no clear D. The CDR3 is 14 amino acids. V dropped 3 bases and J dropped 1 base, with 8 bases sitting between them. Germline CDR1 reads SGHTA; CDR2 reads FQGNSA. CDR3 amino acids: CASSLDPGTDTQYF. The DNA for the CDR3 is TGTGCCAGCAGCTTGGACCCAGGCACAGATACGCAGTATTTT.

CDR3: CASTAWRGEVYEQYF. The CDR3 DNA follows: TGTGCCAGCACCGCTTGGCGCGGGGAAGTCTACGAGCAGTACTTC. This chain links TRBV6-5 with TRBJ2-7, with a tentative D call TRBD2 (6 bases). Germline loops: CDR1 MNHEY, CDR2 SVGAGI. The CDR3 is 15 residues long. V was clipped by 7 bases and J by 3 bases, with 19 bases between them.

To note about this clone: The junction does not match germline at one end; this may be a read error. This chain connects TRBV11-2 to TRBJ2-7, with D perhaps TRBD2 (6 bases). This CDR3 comprises 11 residues. Germline V gives CDR1 SGHAT, CDR2 FQNNGV. The CDR3 sequence is CASSLSGSPNF. The CDR3 coding sequence is TGTGCCAGCAGCTTATCCGGGAGCCCTAACTTC.

This sequence joins TRBV15 and TRBJ1-5, with D unresolved. The CDR3 length is 20 residues. V shed 8 bases and J shed 0 bases, with 29 bases lying between them. The germline V gene encodes CDR1 LNHNV and CDR2 YYDKDF (reference sequence). The CDR3 nucleotides are TGTGCCACCCGAAACTTGGGGTTGGGCTCAATACTTCGTAGCAATCAGCCCCAGCATTTT. This gives the protein CATRNLGLGSILRSNQPQHF.

V usage is TRBV7-6 and J usage is TRBJ2-1; 14 positions match TRBD2. Germline lookup yields CDR1 SGHVS and CDR2 FNYEAQ. V trimming: 4 bases; J trimming: 7 bases; junction bases outside the gene matches: 9. CDR3 length: 17 amino acids. CDR3 DNA: TGTGCCAGCAGCTCATACGAGACTAGCGGGAGGGATAATGAGCAGTTCTTC. Translation gives CASSSYETSGRDNEQFF.

Ten or more counts support this clone. This sequence joins TRBV6-2 or TRBV6-3 and TRBJ2-2; no definite D call. V lost 2 bases to trimming and J lost 0 bases, with 13 bases between them. The germline V gene has CDR1 MNHEY and CDR2 SVGEGT. The CDR3 is made up of 17 amino acids. DNA of the CDR3: TGTGCCAGCAGTTACCTCTTAGGAACCGCGAACACCGGGGAGCTGTTTTTT. Amino acids: CASSYLLGTANTGELFF.

The chain uses TRBV11-2 and TRBJ2-1; no reliable D call. From germline, CDR1 is SGHAT and CDR2 FQNNGV. This CDR3 contains 13 residues. Trimming stripped 1 base from V and 6 bases from J, with 7 bases between. CDR3 DNA: TGTGCCAGCAGCTTAGGATCCCTCAATGAGCAGTTCTTC. This translates into CASSLGSLNEQFF.

This sequence joins TRBV27 and TRBJ1-2; 12 positions match TRBD1. The CDR3 has 16 residues. Germline loops: CDR1 MNHEY, CDR2 SMNVEV (reference sequence). The trim removed 6 bases at V and 4 bases at J, leaving 9 bases unmatched. CDR3 sequence: CASSTGTGGLGYGYTF. The CDR3, as DNA: TGTGCCAGCAGCACCGGGACAGGGGGCCTCGGCTATGGCTACACCTTC.

A single count supports this clone. This chain joins TRBV29-1 and TRBJ2-1, with D possibly TRBD2 on 5 matching bases. The length of the CDR3 is 12 residues. Germline CDR1 is SQVTM and CDR2 is ANQGSEA. V lost 4 bases, J lost 6 bases, and 10 bases lay in between. CDR3 residues: CSVARDSNEQFF. As DNA, the CDR3 is TGCAGCGTTGCTCGGGATTCCAATGAGCAGTTCTTC.

This chain uses TRBV6-6 with TRBJ2-2, with D possibly TRBD1 on 6 matching bases. Germline V gives CDR1 MNHNY, CDR2 SVGAGI (reference sequence). This CDR3 has 14 amino acids. V shed 0 bases and J shed 7 bases, with 9 bases lying between them. The CDR3 region is CASSYSTGYGELFF. The CDR3 bases are TGTGCCAGCAGTTACTCCACAGGGTACGGGGAGCTGTTTTTT.

The rearrangement joins TRBV6-2 or TRBV6-3 to TRBJ2-2; D is unclear. Germline CDR1 and CDR2: MNHEY and SVGEGT. The ends were cut back, 7 bases at V and 5 bases at J, with 8 bases in the middle. This CDR3 region has 12 residues. The CDR3 region is CASTPRTGELFF. The DNA of the CDR3 is TGTGCCAGCACCCCAAGGACCGGGGAGCTGTTTTTT.

As to this clone: Other DNA sequences of this sample code for an identical CDR3. The chain combines TRBV20-1 with TRBJ2-1; D tentatively fits TRBD1 or TRBD2 (7 bases each). CDR1 is DFQATT and CDR2 is SNEGSKA in the germline V gene (reference sequence). Trimming took 3 bases from V and 6 from J, leaving 15 bases between them. The length of the CDR3 is 14 residues. CDR3 region: CSASSGGVRNEQFF. CDR3 DNA: TGCAGTGCTAGTTCAGGGGGGGTGCGCAATGAGCAGTTCTTC.

This chain links TRBV6-1 with TRBJ2-7; maybe TRBD2 (6 bases). The V end was cut by 2 bases, the J end by 3 bases, with 11 bases between. Germline values: CDR1 MNHNS, CDR2 SASEGT. This CDR3 region has 14 residues. CDR3 sequence reads: CASSETGEVYEQYF. The CDR3 DNA follows: TGTGCCAGCAGTGAAACCGGGGAGGTCTACGAGCAGTACTTC.

The V call is TRBV18, the J call TRBJ2-7; 7 bases are shared with TRBD1. Germline V gene sequence: CDR1 KGHSH, CDR2 LQKENI. V gave up 5 bases and J gave up 2 bases; unmatched junction bases: 6. This CDR3 region has 14 residues. The CDR3 nucleotides are TGTGCCAGCTCAACACAGACAGGGCCCTACGAGCAGTACTTC. Amino acid sequence: CASSTQTGPYEQYF. The entire variable domain, with the rest obtained from reference TRBV18 and TRBJ2-7, is as follows: NAGVMQNPRHLVRRRGQEARLRCSPMKGHSHVYWYRQLPEEGLKFMVYLQKENIIDESGMPKERFSAEFPKEGPSILRIQQVVRGDSAAYFCASSTQTGPYEQYFGPGTRLTVT.

The chain has TRBV25-1 and TRBJ1-6; D unclear. CDR1 is MGHDK, CDR2 SYGVNS, per germline. The ends were cut back, 3 bases at V and 2 bases at J, with 2 bases in the middle. The CDR3 contains 13 residues. CDR3 amino acids: CASSEPYNSPLHF. CDR3 DNA: TGTGCCAGCAGTGAGCCCTATAATTCACCCCTCCACTTT.

The table lists this clone with a few counts. The rearrangement links TRBV14 to TRBJ2-2, with 8 bases aligning to TRBD1. J was trimmed by 3 bases and V by 1 base; bases with no gene match: 7. Germline CDR1 SGHDN, CDR2 FVKESK. This CDR3 is built from 17 residues. For the CDR3, the DNA is TGTGCCAGCAGCCAAGTTGGCGTGGACAGGGACACCGGGGAGCTGTTTTTT. This encodes CASSQVGVDRDTGELFF.